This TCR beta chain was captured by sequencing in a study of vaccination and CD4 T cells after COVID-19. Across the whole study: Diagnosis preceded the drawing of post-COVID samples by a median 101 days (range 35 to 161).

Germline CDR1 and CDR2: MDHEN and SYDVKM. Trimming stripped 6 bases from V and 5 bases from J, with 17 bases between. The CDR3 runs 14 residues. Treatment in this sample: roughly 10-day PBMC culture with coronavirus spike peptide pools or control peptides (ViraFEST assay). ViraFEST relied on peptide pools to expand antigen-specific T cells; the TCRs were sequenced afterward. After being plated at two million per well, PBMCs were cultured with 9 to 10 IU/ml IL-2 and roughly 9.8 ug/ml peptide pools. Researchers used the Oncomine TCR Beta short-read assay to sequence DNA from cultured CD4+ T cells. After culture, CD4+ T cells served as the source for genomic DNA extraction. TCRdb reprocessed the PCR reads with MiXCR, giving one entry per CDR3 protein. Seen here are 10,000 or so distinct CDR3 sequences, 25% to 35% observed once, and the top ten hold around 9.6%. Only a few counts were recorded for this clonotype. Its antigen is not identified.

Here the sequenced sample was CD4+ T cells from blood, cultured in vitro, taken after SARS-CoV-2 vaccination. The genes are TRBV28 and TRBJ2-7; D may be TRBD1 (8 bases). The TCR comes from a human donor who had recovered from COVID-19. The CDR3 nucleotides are TGTGCCAGCAGCAACCGGACAGGGAGGGACGAGCAGTACTTC. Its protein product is CASSNRTGRDEQYF.